The 22 T cell receptor beta chains in this list originate from one sample, sequenced in a study of ipilimumab plus nivolumab after autologous stem cell transplantation. Here immunoSEQ multiplex PCR was the method, and the copy in TCRdb shows in-frame clones only, minus some. Of 15,000 or so clones in the sample, about four fifths were seen once. The specimen was PBMCs, collected in a trial of ipilimumab plus nivolumab as post-transplant consolidation. The receptor source for this set is a male donor with primary mediastinal lymphoma.

This clone was counted between two and nine times. The chain links TRBV19 to TRBJ2-7, with 10 nucleotides matching TRBD1. CDR3 length: 16 residues. V lost 3 bases, J lost 7 bases, and 12 bases stayed unmatched. Germline V gene lookup returns CDR1 LNHDA and CDR2 SQIVND (reference sequence). CDR3 sequence reads: CASSILTTGGEGEQYF. The CDR3 nucleotides are TGTGCCAGTAGTATCCTCACGACAGGGGGCGAGGGGGAGCAGTACTTC.

The V call is TRBV10-3, the J call TRBJ2-2, with D perhaps matching TRBD1 (6 bases). Germline assignment: CDR1 ENHRY and CDR2 SYGVKD. V was pared by 0 bases and J by 4 bases, with 9 bases between. The CDR3 is made up of 15 amino acids. The CDR3 is CAISESSGATGELFF. CDR3 DNA: TGTGCCATCAGTGAGTCTTCAGGGGCCACCGGGGAGCTGTTTTTT.

The rearrangement joins TRBV6-5 to TRBJ2-7, with 9 bases aligning to TRBD1. V lost 4 bases and J lost 6; bases outside the gene matches: 13. Germline V CDR1 and CDR2: MNHEY, SVGAGI. The CDR3 extends over 16 amino acids. In DNA, the CDR3 is TGTGCCAGCAGTTCCAAGACGGGACAGGGTCGGGGCGAGCAGTACTTC. This sequence encodes CASSSKTGQGRGEQYF.

On this clone: At one boundary the junction diverges from the germline segment, which might be a read error. V and J are TRBV6-5 and TRBJ1-1; no firm D call. Germline lookup yields CDR1 MNHEY and CDR2 SVGAGI. This CDR3 spans 15 amino acids. CDR3 bases: TGTGCCAGCAGTCAGCAGCCAGGAACGAACACTGAAGCTTTCTTC. This gives the protein CASSQQPGTNTEAFF.

This clone has just a few counts. Other nucleotide sequences from this sample produce the same CDR3. This rearrangement joins TRBV18 to TRBJ2-5; D might be TRBD1 (6 bases). Germline CDR1 KGHSH, CDR2 LQKENI. The CDR3 length is 14 residues. V gave up 3 bases and J gave up 1 base, with 9 bases separating them. CDR3 sequence (DNA): TGTGCCAGCTCACCTAGACAGGCCCAAGAGACCCAGTACTTC. Its protein product is CASSPRQAQETQYF.

This chain joins TRBV5-5 and TRBJ1-1; D not resolved. The CDR3 covers 14 residues. With 3 bases removed from V and 0 bases from J, the gap between germline ends came to 9 bases. The germline V gene encodes CDR1 SGHKS and CDR2 YYEKEE (reference sequence). The CDR3 is CASSWALVNTEAFF. As DNA, the CDR3 is TGTGCCAGCAGCTGGGCCCTGGTGAACACTGAAGCTTTCTTT.

The rearrangement uses TRBV6-1 and TRBJ2-3; 9 bases match TRBD1. Looked up from germline, CDR1 is MNHNS and CDR2 is SASEGT. The V segment lost 9 bases and the J segment 3 bases; nucleotides outside the gene matches: 10. This CDR3 contains 15 residues. In DNA, the CDR3 is TGTGCCAGTGACCGCGGGACAGGGATGACAGATACGCAGTATTTT. Its translation: CASDRGTGMTDTQYF.

The chain carries TRBV14 and TRBJ2-2; D gene ambiguous. V was cut by 4 bases and J by 2 bases, with 5 bases left in between. Germline values: CDR1 SGHDN, CDR2 FVKESK. The CDR3 has 13 amino acids. The CDR3 nucleotides are TGTGCCAGCAGCCGAGTAAACACCGGGGAGCTGTTTTTT. It specifies CASSRVNTGELFF. Full variable domain (rest looked up from reference TRBV14 and TRBJ2-2): EAGVTQFPSHSVIEKGQTVTLRCDPISGHDNLYWYRRVMGKEIKFLLHFVKESKQDESGMPNNRFLAERTGGTYSTLKVQPAELEDSGVYFCASSRVNTGELFFGEGSRLTVL.

The genes are TRBV5-1 and TRBJ2-5, with D possibly called TRBD1 or TRBD2 (7 bases each). Trimming shortened V by 4 bases and J by 3 bases, and 16 bases separated the two germline ends. CDR1 and CDR2 from the germline V gene are SGHRS and YFSETQ. CDR3 length: 15 amino acids. The CDR3: CASSPQGGREETQYF. The CDR3 bases are TGCGCCAGCAGCCCTCAGGGGGGGCGGGAAGAGACCCAGTACTTC. The full variable domain, its missing parts supplied by reference TRBV5-1 and TRBJ2-5, is KAGVTQTPRYLIKTRGQQVTLSCSPISGHRSVSWYQQTPGQGLQFLFEYFSETQRNKGNFPGRFSGRQFSNSRSEMNVSTLELGDSALYLCASSPQGGREETQYFGPGTRLLVL.

This clone has only one observation. V and J are TRBV19 and TRBJ2-1, with 7 bases lining up with TRBD2. This CDR3 spans 17 amino acids. The V and J ends lost 2 bases and 1 base, in that order; junction bases with no gene match: 8. CDR1 and CDR2 (germline): LNHDA, SQIVND (reference sequence). The CDR3 loop is CASSIYGTTYSYNEQFF. The CDR3, as DNA: TGTGCCAGTAGTATATACGGGACTACCTATTCCTACAATGAGCAGTTCTTC.

The V gene is TRBV11-3, the J gene TRBJ2-3; 10 nucleotides match TRBD1. The CDR3 totals 15 residues. J was trimmed by 3 bases and V by 5 bases; bases with no gene match: 5. CDR1 and CDR2 (germline): SGHNT, YENEEA. Written as DNA, the CDR3 is TGTGCCAGCAGCCGACGGACAGGGGGTACAGATACGCAGTATTTT. Protein product: CASSRRTGGTDTQYF.

DNA of the CDR3: TGTGCCAGCAGACCCCCTGGGGTACAGACCCAGTACTTC. It specifies CASRPPGVQTQYF. V gene TRBV13 combines with J gene TRBJ2-5; D unclear. Germline loops: CDR1 PRHDT, CDR2 FYEKMQ (reference sequence). Trimming took off 6 bases at V and 6 bases at J, with 14 bases between the two ends. This CDR3 spans 13 amino acids.

This sequence joins TRBV10-3 and TRBJ1-2, with D perhaps TRBD1 (6 bases). The CDR3 has 13 residues. Between the trimmed V and J ends, which lost 5 bases and 3 bases, there was a span of 10 bases. Germline V gene data show CDR1 as ENHRY and CDR2 as SYGVKD. As DNA, the CDR3 is TGTGCCATCAGTAACAGGGTGGACTATGGCTACACCTTC. The encoded protein is CAISNRVDYGYTF.

The V gene is TRBV2, the J gene TRBJ2-1, with TRBD2 identical over 8 bases. Germline V gives CDR1 SNHLY, CDR2 FYNNEI. CDR3 length: 15 residues. The J segment lost 8 bases and the V segment lost 8 bases, leaving 14 bases of the junction unmatched. This CDR3 reads CASPKELAGRYEQFF. CDR3 bases: TGTGCCAGCCCAAAAGAGCTAGCGGGCCGATATGAGCAGTTCTTC.

The chain is built from TRBV30 and TRBJ2-7; 8 bases map to TRBD2. CDR1 is GTSNPN and CDR2 is SVGIG in the germline V gene (reference sequence). The J segment lost 4 bases and the V segment lost 2 bases, leaving 10 bases of the junction unmatched. CDR3 length equals 15 residues. The CDR3, as DNA: TGTGCCTGGAGTTTACGAGCGGGAGCGGATTACGAGCAGTACTTC. Encoded protein: CAWSLRAGADYEQYF.

The genes are TRBV7-9 and TRBJ2-3, with D possibly being TRBD1 (6 bases). From germline, CDR1 is SEHNR and CDR2 FQNEAQ (reference sequence). The ends were cut back, 4 bases at V and 4 bases at J, with 18 bases in the middle. This CDR3 has 16 residues. DNA for the CDR3: TGTGCCAGCAGCTCGCTAACAGGGATCCAAGCAGATACGCAGTATTTT. Residues: CASSSLTGIQADTQYF.

In its sample, this clone was seen once. V usage is TRBV4-1 and J usage is TRBJ2-7, with D hard to call. Germline assignment: CDR1 MGHRA and CDR2 YSYEKL. Trimming stripped 0 bases from V and 3 bases from J, with 12 bases between. This CDR3 comprises 15 residues. The CDR3, as DNA: TGCGCCAGCAGCCAAGACGGAGACGGTTACTACGAGCAGTACTTC. Protein: CASSQDGDGYYEQYF.

The gene calls are TRBV6-1 and TRBJ1-1; D uncertain. V was clipped by 1 base and J by 1 base, with 7 bases between them. This CDR3 is 14 amino acids long. Looked up from germline, CDR1 is MNHNS and CDR2 is SASEGT. CDR3 nucleotides: TGTGCCAGCAGTGAAGGGTGGGGGAACACTGAAGCTTTCTTT. Translating gives CASSEGWGNTEAFF.

V is TRBV28 and J is TRBJ2-5; D gene unclear. Germline CDR1 reads MDHEN; CDR2 reads SYDVKM. The V and J ends lost 5 bases and 0 bases respectively, with 7 bases between them. The length of the CDR3 is 13 residues. CDR3 sequence: CASSLTNQETQYF. The CDR3 DNA reads TGTGCCAGCAGTCTGACGAACCAAGAGACCCAGTACTTC.

The chain carries TRBV19 and TRBJ1-5; 8 positions match TRBD1. This CDR3 is built from 15 residues. Germline V gene data show CDR1 as LNHDA and CDR2 as SQIVND (reference sequence). J lost 6 bases, V lost 5 bases, and 9 bases had no gene match. DNA for the CDR3: TGTGCCAGTAGTCCTCGACAGGGGCAGGTTCAGCCCCAGCATTTT. Encoded protein: CASSPRQGQVQPQHF.

Turning to this clone: Germline and junction disagree at one end, which may indicate a read error. This chain joins TRBV4-1 and TRBJ2-2; D may be TRBD1 (6 bases). The CDR3 sequence is 16 residues long. The germline gives CDR1 MGHRA, CDR2 YSYEKL. Here the CDR3 DNA reads TGCGCCACCAGCGAACAGGGACGTCGGGACACCGGGGAGCTGTTTTTT. Amino acid sequence: CATSEQGRRDTGELFF.

V usage is TRBV29-1 and J usage is TRBJ2-7, with D maybe TRBD2 (6 bases). The CDR3 is made up of 13 amino acids. Germline V gene data show CDR1 as SQVTM and CDR2 as ANQGSEA. Between the trimmed V and J ends, which lost 7 bases and 0 bases, there was a span of 13 bases. CDR3 bases: TGCAGCGCTGGCGGGACTCTCTCCTACGAGCAGTACTTC. This gives the protein CSAGGTLSYEQYF.